This T cell receptor (beta chain) was sequenced during a study of cytomegalovirus exposure and HLA in healthy donors (TCRdb year 2017). The study in broad terms: In an earlier analysis of roughly 500 of the donors, 250 to 350 Gb of sequence data and 90 million to 130 million unique TCR beta sequences from about 190 million T cells were reported. Every repertoire in the discovery cohort had been generated on one and the same sequencing platform. An early release covering 550 to 650 HLA-typed donors comprised around 300 gigabases of sequencing data and 85 million or so unique TCR sequences. Besides the first cohort of some 670 subjects, a separate validation cohort made up of about 120 different subjects was used. Alongside the repertoire data, information on donor age, sex, ethnicity and CMV serostatus was compiled. To study patterns of TCR occurrence, a later analysis re-analyzed previously published TCR beta repertoires from several hundred donors and added high-resolution HLA genotyping. An earlier analysis of approximately 580 of the donors used high-throughput TCR beta sequencing to judge whether each TCR beta V gene segment behaved as functional or pseudogenic. Of the 350 to 450 genotyped donors, approximately 80% fell in the genetic ancestry cluster associated with self-reported Caucasian donors. The later analysis used no new phenotypic data to find candidate immune exposures, relying instead on TCR beta sequences and their occurrence across donors. In a later genetic analysis, genome-wide SNP genotypes for about three fifths of the roughly 670 donors were used, and that subset was treated as a discovery cohort. To predict cytomegalovirus infection status, the study brought together high-throughput TCR immunosequencing, statistical association of individual TCRs with disease status, and machine learning. Both class I and class II loci were covered by HLA typing, at four-digit resolution. Across about 370 genotyped donors of the cohort, an average of about 250,000 unique TCR beta nucleotide sequences per donor were sequenced, and approximately 17% of those sequences were non-productive. The number of typed donors differed by locus: roughly 629-630 for A, B, C, DRB1 and DQB1; some 500 for DQA1; roughly 600 for DPA1; and around 490 for DPB1. The study aimed to test whether cataloging public T cell receptors could reveal signatures of past pathogen exposure. The T cell repertoires of about 700 subjects were profiled by immunosequencing and related to cytomegalovirus serostatus. Four or five DR-DQ haplotypes were treated as single units for association and clustering because of strong linkage in the cohort. Results and caveats for the whole study, not just this receptor: Because counts were too low, around 18 rarely observed V segments, including chromosome 9 orphons, were left out of the earlier analysis of 587 of the donors. According to a later analysis, TCR association rates differed among HLA loci, with DRB1 alleles showing the most associated TCRs and HLA-C alleles showing the fewest. Most CMV-associated TCR beta chains appeared to be HLA-restricted in a later analysis, and the HLA associations seemed to be driven largely by CMV exposure. HLA typing was unavailable for some donors at each locus, so association tests used only the typed subset. Strong co-occurrence of HLA alleles, especially DR and DQ, made assigning TCR associations to individual alleles difficult. Across donors, most TCR sequences were observed very rarely, whereas some public TCRs were present in many individuals. For the cohort, immune exposure information was limited to CMV serostatus. Cytomegalovirus status was reported to be diagnosed by the classifier with high specificity and sensitivity in both the original and validation cohorts. In a later analysis, about 17,000 TCR beta sequences were associated with specific HLA alleles at a false discovery rate of 0.05. According to the authors, the approach could potentially be generalized to other disease states and immunological phenotypes. In a later genetic analysis, fewer N-insertions in productive TCRs were reported among donors in an Asian-associated ancestry cluster than the roughly 700-donor mean. The presence/absence analyses assumed that sequencing depth was roughly uniform across donors, and that assumption may not be true. Only TCR beta chains were sequenced in this cohort, and the absence of alpha or paired-chain data limited detectable features. The study gave a list of about 150 TCR beta chains associated with cytomegalovirus. A later genetic analysis associated a missense DCLRE1C variant with V-gene and J-gene trimming of TCR beta chains, and an independent cohort replicated the association. A further reported finding was that TCR beta sequences accurately predicted the HLA-A and HLA-B alleles for most subjects in the first cohort. Several of the top co-occurrence clusters appeared to be linked to parvovirus B19, influenza, CMV and Epstein-Barr virus, according to a later analysis. Linkage disequilibrium might explain the correlated functional status among segregating V segments, but an unknown experimental factor could not be excluded. Some IMGT-functional V segments, including TRBV6-2 and TRBV6-3, could not be told apart with the 87-base-pair reads, so those segments were excluded. In vitro tests confirmed that a few of the cytomegalovirus-associated TCR beta chains recognize cytomegalovirus antigens. A later analysis found that HLA-associated TCR beta chains were more clonally expanded and had lower generation probabilities than equally common non-associated chains. In an earlier analysis of more than 450 of the donors, most TCR beta V segments were observed in productive rearrangements about 87% or about 30% of the time, broadly matching IMGT annotations. A cluster of highly shared sequence variants was judged likely to represent a technical artifact of the sequencing pipeline.

Library generation was performed with the immunoSEQ multiplex PCR assay. The multiplex PCR relied on a mix of 60 forward primers for TCR Vbeta segments and 13 reverse primers for TCR Jbeta segments. The CDR3 region of rearranged TCR beta genes was amplified from genomic DNA with a multiplex PCR assay. The Illumina HiSeq System was used to sequence the amplified TCR beta libraries as 87-base-pair reads. Per the original workflow: In a later analysis, some 80 million unique TCR beta chains were counted across the 650 to 700 repertoires, and around 11 million of these chains were shared by at least two donors. Raw reads were error-corrected and collapsed into unique sequences with a nearest-neighbor algorithm that merged closely related sequences to remove PCR and sequencing errors. Alignment of CDR3 sequences to IMGT reference sequences was used to assign V, D and J gene segments. For a sequence to be retained, at least a six-nucleotide match to both a V gene segment and a J gene segment was required. A rearrangement was called productive if the CDR3 had no stop codons and remained in frame with V and J, and every other rearrangement was called non-productive. Following IMGT convention, CDR3 was defined as the stretch from the second conserved V-encoded cysteine to the conserved J-encoded phenylalanine. Sequences without an unambiguous match to a single V gene segment were excluded from the earlier analysis of 587 of the donors. In an earlier analysis of almost 600 of the donors, a V segment was called functional when productive rearrangements were above 56.7%, and segregating when the standard deviation between donors exceeded 5%. To diagnose cytomegalovirus status from the catalog of TCR beta chain sequences, a statistical classification framework was built. In a later analysis, V and J genes were assigned by comparing TCR nucleotide sequences against IMGT/GENE-DB human TR gene sequences. Using the TCRdist pipeline, a later analysis assigned CDR3 sequences along with most-parsimonious VDJ recombination scenarios. In a later analysis, each TCR beta chain was defined by its CDR3 amino acid sequence together with its V-gene family, and reads lacking a unique V-gene family were excluded. In a later analysis, fewer than 650 highly shared, low-generation-probability nucleotide sequences were removed to address suspected cross-contamination and a sequencing artifact. For each public chain, a later analysis derived a clonal expansion index from normalized ranks of inferred template counts within each repertoire. In a later analysis, generation probabilities were computed with a VDJ recombination model fitted to out-of-frame rearrangements, and the resulting probabilities were checked against IGoR. A later analysis scored TCR-TCR, TCR-HLA and TCR-CMV co-occurrence with hypergeometric tests, applying a repertoire-size bias correction to TCR pairs. A later analysis estimated false discovery rates by permuting HLA or CMV assignments 20 times. In a later analysis, co-occurring TCRs were grouped using DBSCAN, with TCRdist sequence similarity added in when clustering inside HLA-allele-positive subsets. Repertoires with fewer than 30,000 or more than 120,000 public chains, plus five repertoires with anomalous nucleotide sharing, were excluded from co-occurrence clustering. Not all clones reach the TCRdb copy of this immuneACCESS table, which keeps in-frame sequences only. Checked studies attribute under half of the gap to unresolved V genes and leave the rest unexplained. V, J and clone size reflect that table, while D and trimming were determined from the DNA. The sample includes approximately 280,000 clones, with around nine tenths observed a single time. The ten largest make up less than 2.5% of the sample.

The cohort was made up of 666 healthy bone marrow donors. Cohort members were all nominally healthy when sampled, although unrecorded immune exposures were likely present. The donor was CMV seronegative and belonged to the group of 352 seronegative cohort members. Every donor gave a peripheral blood sample, and the peripheral blood mononuclear cells from that sample were used for TCR beta sequencing. Genomic DNA was extracted from the blood cell samples with the Qiagen DNeasy Blood Extraction Kit. Measured from the cysteine to the phenylalanine, the CDR3 is 13 residues long. Of all the DNA, just the CDR3 is kept, 39 bases in frame from base 1. Per the germline V gene, MNHNS is the CDR1 and SASEGT is the CDR2. Between the V and J ends, shortened by 2 bases and 5 bases respectively, the junction contains 6 bases. About this clone: It lacks a known antigen. Per-base qualities were not stored, and no clone one base away is much larger.

This TCR came from a woman younger than 30 in good health and CMV-seronegative. The sequenced sample consisted of PBMCs. The V and J segments used are TRBV6-1 and TRBJ1-4; no confident D gene assignment can be made. This receptor has the CDR3 CASSELLNEKLFF. The sequenced DNA is TGTGCCAGCAGTGAACTACTGAATGAAAAACTGTTTTTT.